The source of this T cell receptor (beta chain) is a study of early T cells in non-severe SARS-CoV-2 infection. Overall study context: Chains from this unsorted whole-blood bulk RNA could not be paired. Study observations and caveats: Sequences matched to VDJdb favored anti-spike CD8 responses, while private and CD4 specificities were missed.

CDR3 length: 19 amino acids. V trimming: 4 bases; J trimming: 1 base; junction bases outside the gene matches: 14. Germline CDR1 ENHRY, CDR2 SYGVKD. Attachment of unique molecular identifiers to individual cDNA molecules was performed. A single record per CDR3 protein comes from TCRdb applying MiXCR to the 5' RACE reads. The sample yields about 67,000 distinct CDR3 sequences, more than 9% seen once. This clonotype was detected many times. Its antigen is not identified. The sequencing input was whole blood. The clonotype comes from an adult who was a healthcare worker with PCR-confirmed SARS-CoV-2 infection or an uninfected control (not recorded which). The rearrangement links TRBV10-3 to TRBJ2-1; TRBD2 matches 9 bases. CDR3 protein: CAISGLRGGRAQSYNEQFF. The CDR3 region has the DNA TGTGCCATCAGTGGCCTGAGGGGCGGGAGGGCCCAGTCCTACAATGAGCAGTTCTTC.